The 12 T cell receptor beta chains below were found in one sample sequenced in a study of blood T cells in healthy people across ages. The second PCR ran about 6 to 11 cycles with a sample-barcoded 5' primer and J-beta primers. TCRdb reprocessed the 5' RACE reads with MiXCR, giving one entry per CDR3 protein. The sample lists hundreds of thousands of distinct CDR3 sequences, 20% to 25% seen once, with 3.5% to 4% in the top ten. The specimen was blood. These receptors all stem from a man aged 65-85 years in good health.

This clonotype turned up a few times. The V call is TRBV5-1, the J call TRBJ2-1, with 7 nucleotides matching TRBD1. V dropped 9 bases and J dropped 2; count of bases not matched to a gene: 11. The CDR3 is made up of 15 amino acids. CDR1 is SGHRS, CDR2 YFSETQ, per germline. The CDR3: CATHPGTETYNEQFF. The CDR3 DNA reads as TGCGCCACCCATCCCGGGACAGAAACCTACAATGAGCAGTTCTTC.

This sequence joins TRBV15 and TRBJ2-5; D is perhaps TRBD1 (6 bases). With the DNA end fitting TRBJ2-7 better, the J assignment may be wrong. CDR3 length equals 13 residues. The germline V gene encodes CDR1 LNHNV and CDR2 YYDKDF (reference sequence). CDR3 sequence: CATSKPGAVEQYF. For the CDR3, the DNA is TGTGCCACCAGCAAACCAGGGGCGGTCGAGCAGTACTTC.

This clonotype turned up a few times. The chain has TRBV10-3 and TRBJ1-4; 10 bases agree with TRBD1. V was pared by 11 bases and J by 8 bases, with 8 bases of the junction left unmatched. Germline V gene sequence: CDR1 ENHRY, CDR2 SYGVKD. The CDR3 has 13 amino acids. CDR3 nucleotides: TGTGCCTCTACCGGACAGGGGGAAGAAAAACTGTTTTTT. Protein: CASTGQGEEKLFF.

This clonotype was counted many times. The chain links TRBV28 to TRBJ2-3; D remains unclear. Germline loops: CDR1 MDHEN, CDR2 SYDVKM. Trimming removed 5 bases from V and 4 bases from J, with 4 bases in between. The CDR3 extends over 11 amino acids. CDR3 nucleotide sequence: TGTGCCAGCAGTCCTGCAGATACGCAGTATTTT. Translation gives CASSPADTQYF.

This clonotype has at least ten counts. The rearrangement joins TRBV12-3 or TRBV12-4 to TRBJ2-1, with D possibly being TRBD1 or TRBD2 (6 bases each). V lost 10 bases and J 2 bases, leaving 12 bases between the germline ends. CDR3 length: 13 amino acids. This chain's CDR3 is CAIGGGTYNEQFF. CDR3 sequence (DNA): TGTGCCATCGGAGGGGGGACCTACAATGAGCAGTTCTTC.

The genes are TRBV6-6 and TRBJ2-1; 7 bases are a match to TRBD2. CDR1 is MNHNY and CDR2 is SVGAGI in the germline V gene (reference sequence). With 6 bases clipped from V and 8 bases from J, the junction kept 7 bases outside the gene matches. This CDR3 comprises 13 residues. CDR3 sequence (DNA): TGTGCCAGCAGAAGACTAGCAGGCTATGAGCAGTTCTTC. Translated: CASRRLAGYEQFF.

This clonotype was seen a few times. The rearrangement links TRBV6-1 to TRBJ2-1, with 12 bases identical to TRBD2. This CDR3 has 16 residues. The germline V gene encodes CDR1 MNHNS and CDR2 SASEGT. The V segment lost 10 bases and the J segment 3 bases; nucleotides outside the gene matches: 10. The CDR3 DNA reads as TGTGCCACCAAGGGACTAGCGGGTGGAGACTACAATGAGCAGTTCTTC. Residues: CATKGLAGGDYNEQFF.

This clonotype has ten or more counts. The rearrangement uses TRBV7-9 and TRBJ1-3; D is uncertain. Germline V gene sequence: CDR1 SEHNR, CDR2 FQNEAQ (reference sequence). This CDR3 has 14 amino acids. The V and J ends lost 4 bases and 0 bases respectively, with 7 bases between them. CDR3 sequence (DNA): TGTGCCAGCAGCTCCCCAGGCTCTGGAAACACCATATATTTT. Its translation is CASSSPGSGNTIYF.

The CDR3 DNA reads TGTGCCAGCAGCCAGAGAAGGGGTTCTGAAGCTTTCTTT. Its translation is CASSQRRGSEAFF. V and J are TRBV3-1 and TRBJ1-1, with a tentative D call TRBD1 (5 bases). This CDR3 is built from 13 residues. Germline V lookup: CDR1 LGHDT, CDR2 YNNKEL (reference sequence). Trimming took off 3 bases at V and 6 bases at J, with 11 bases between the two ends.

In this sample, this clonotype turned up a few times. The CDR3 nucleotides are TGCAGTGCAAGGACGGATCACTCTGGAAACACCATATATTTT. Amino acid sequence: CSARTDHSGNTIYF. The genes are TRBV20-1 and TRBJ1-3; D is undetermined. V lost 6 bases to trimming and J lost 0 bases, with 12 bases between them. CDR1 is DFQATT, CDR2 SNEGSKA, per germline (reference sequence). The CDR3 has 14 residues.

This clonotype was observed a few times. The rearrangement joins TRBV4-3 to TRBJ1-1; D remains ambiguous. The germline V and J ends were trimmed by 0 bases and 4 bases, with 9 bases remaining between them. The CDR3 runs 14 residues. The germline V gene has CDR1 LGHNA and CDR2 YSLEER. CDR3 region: CASSQDRGLTEAFF. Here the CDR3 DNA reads TGCGCCAGCAGCCAAGATCGAGGGCTCACTGAAGCTTTCTTT.

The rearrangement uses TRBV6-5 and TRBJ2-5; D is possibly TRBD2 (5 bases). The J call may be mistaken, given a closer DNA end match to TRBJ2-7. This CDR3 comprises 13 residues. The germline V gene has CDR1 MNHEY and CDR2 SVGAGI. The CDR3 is CASSSEGRNEQYF. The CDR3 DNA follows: TGTGCCAGCAGTTCCGAGGGCCGGAACGAGCAGTACTTC.